A selection of T cell receptor beta chains follows, all from one sample in a study of technical replicates of blood from a few donors. TCRdb's copy holds only in-frame clones and misses some; the assay was immunoSEQ multiplex PCR. The data show some 77,000 clones, more than 85% seen once. Sequencing input: T cells isolated from PBMCs. These receptors originate from a human donor in good health. Each CDR3 is given with its conserved first and last residue. The D gene is left open where the match is weak. Only some rows state a clone size, as once, few, many or a class for expanded clones.

J gene,clone size,V gene,D gene,CDR3 DNA,CDR3 protein
TRBJ2-3,NA,TRBV19,TRBD2,TGTGCCAGTAGTCCCGGACTAGCGGGGACAGATACGCAGTATTTT,CASSPGLAGTDTQYF
TRBJ2-1,NA,TRBV13,TRBD2,TGTGCCAGCAGCACCGGCGGGACTAGCATGAATGAGCAGTTCTTC,CASSTGGTSMNEQFF
TRBJ2-4,NA,TRBV11-2,NA,TGTGCCAGCAGCTTAGGTTTGGGGGGAGAAGAGTACTTC,CASSLGLGGEEYF
TRBJ1-3,NA,TRBV27,TRBD1,TGTGCCAGCAGTGATCCGGGACAGGGGGTCTCTGGAAACACCATATATTTT,CASSDPGQGVSGNTIYF
TRBJ2-7,NA,TRBV19,NA,TGTGCCAGTAGTATCTATTACTCTTCCTCCTACGAGCAGTACTTC,CASSIYYSSSYEQYF
TRBJ1-1,NA,TRBV11-3,NA,TGTGCCAGCAGCCGCGACCAGGGGAGAACTTTCTTT,CASSRDQGRTFF
TRBJ1-1,once,TRBV19,TRBD1,TGTGCCAGTAGTATAGGGGGCAGGGGGCGAACTGAAGCTTTCTTT,CASSIGGRGRTEAFF
TRBJ1-5,few,TRBV7-9,NA,TGTGCCAGCAGCTTAGTGGCCGCACAGCCCCAGCATTTT,CASSLVAAQPQHF
TRBJ1-2,NA,TRBV11-1,NA,TGTGCCAGCAGCGTAGGCGGGGGCCACTATGGCTACACCTTC,CASSVGGGHYGYTF
TRBJ2-7,NA,TRBV27,NA,TGTGCCAGCAGTTTTGGACACGCCTACGAGCAGTACTTC,CASSFGHAYEQYF
TRBJ1-1,once,TRBV6-5,TRBD1,TGTGCCAGCAGGAGGACAGGGGGCACTGAAGCTTTCTTT,CASRRTGGTEAFF
TRBJ2-1,NA,TRBV5-1,NA,TGCGCCAGCAGCTCTAAACTTGGGGGCGAGGGCTCCTACAATGAGCAGTTCTTC,CASSSKLGGEGSYNEQFF
TRBJ2-3,NA,TRBV2,TRBD2,TGTGCCAGCAGTGAATCTCGCGGGAGGGGTCTAGATACGCAGTATTTT,CASSESRGRGLDTQYF
TRBJ1-1,NA,TRBV10-3,NA,TGTGCCATCAGTGAGGGGGCCGGGCAGTTAGCTTTCTTT,CAISEGAGQLAFF
TRBJ1-5,NA,TRBV27,TRBD1,TGTGCCAGCAGTTCCGGGACAGTCAATCAGCCCCAGCATTTT,CASSSGTVNQPQHF
TRBJ1-1,NA,TRBV7-2,TRBD1,TGTGCCAGCAGCTTAAGTGGGACAGGGGGCTCTGAAGCTTTCTTT,CASSLSGTGGSEAFF
TRBJ1-2,NA,TRBV28,NA,TGTGCCAGCAGTTTTCGTCAGTCCGGCTACACCTTC,CASSFRQSGYTF
TRBJ1-1,few,TRBV28,NA,TGTGCCAGCAGTTTCTGGGGGCGCGACACTGAAGCTTTCTTT,CASSFWGRDTEAFF
TRBJ2-7,once,TRBV6-6,NA,TGTGCCAGCAGTTACCTTCTCACAGGGTCCTACGAGCAGTACTTC,CASSYLLTGSYEQYF
TRBJ2-1,NA,TRBV7-9,NA,TGTGCCAGCACCCTAGGGACGGGAGAAGGAGGTGAGCAGTTCTTC,CASTLGTGEGGEQFF
TRBJ2-2,NA,TRBV4-3,TRBD2,TGCGCCAGCAGCCAAGACCCAGCGGGAGGGAACACCGGGGAGCTGTTTTTT,CASSQDPAGGNTGELFF
TRBJ2-7,NA,TRBV4-1,NA,TGCGCCAGCAGCCCAGATGTTAAGAGCGGTTACGAGCAGTACTTC,CASSPDVKSGYEQYF
TRBJ2-3,once,TRBV5-1,NA,TGCGCCAGCAGCTCCAGTATTTCTAGCACAGATACGCAGTATTTT,CASSSSISSTDTQYF
TRBJ1-3,NA,TRBV29-1,NA,TGCAGCGTTGGCGGGACCGTAGGAAACACCATATATTTT,CSVGGTVGNTIYF